Listed below are T cell receptor beta chains from one sample, sequenced in a study of T cell responses to AZD1222 COVID-19 vaccine. Assay: immunoSEQ multiplex PCR; the TCRdb copy retains only in-frame clones and omits some. The sample yields tens of thousands of clones, 75% to 95% seen once. The material was peripheral blood, obtained 28 days after the second dose of the MenACWY control vaccine. The receptors come from an adult who received the MenACWY meningococcal vaccine as a control. Both conserved end residues are part of each CDR3. D genes are given only for firm matches. Only part of the rows carry a size: once, few, many, or a class if the clone is expanded.

.	TRBV27	TRBJ1-2	TRBD1	TGTGCCAGCAGTTTATTGTCAGGGGGAGGATATGGCTACACCTTC	CASSLLSGGGYGYTF
.	TRBV19	TRBJ1-3	.	TGTGCCAGGAGGGTGCGTCGGGGCAGTGGAAACACCATATATTTT	CARRVRRGSGNTIYF
.	TRBV9	TRBJ2-5	TRBD2	TGTGCCAGCGGCATAGCGGGAAGCCAAGAGACCCAGTACTTC	CASGIAGSQETQYF
.	TRBV27	TRBJ2-1	TRBD2	TGTGCCAGCAGTTCGCGGGAGGGTTGGGACAATGAGCAGTTCTTC	CASSSREGWDNEQFF
once	TRBV28	TRBJ1-3	.	TGTGCCAGCAGTTTGGTTCGGCAAAGCGGAAACACCATATATTTT	CASSLVRQSGNTIYF
once	TRBV19	TRBJ1-1	.	TGTGCCAGTAAATTCAGGGAGAACACTGAAGCTTTCTTT	CASKFRENTEAFF
.	TRBV29-1	TRBJ2-3	.	TGCAGCGTTGAAGATCGAGGAGTAGGGGAGCGGTATTTT	CSVEDRGVGERYF
.	TRBV5-1	TRBJ1-4	.	TGCGCCAGCAGCCTGGGGGGCTCGGGTCGCGAAAAACTGTTTTTT	CASSLGGSGREKLFF
.	TRBV9	TRBJ1-1	.	TGTGCCAGCAGCGTAGTCGGTGGTGACACTGAAGCTTTCTTT	CASSVVGGDTEAFF
.	TRBV4-1	TRBJ2-7	.	.	CASSQSTLGLAAYEQYF
few	TRBV5-4	TRBJ2-5	.	TGTGCCAGCAGCTTTTTTGGTGGCGCGGATCAAGAGACCCAGTACTTC	CASSFFGGADQETQYF
.	TRBV11-2	TRBJ2-7	TRBD1	TGTGCCAGCAGCCTTGACAGGGCCCACGAGCAGTACTTC	CASSLDRAHEQYF
.	TRBV19	TRBJ1-2	.	TGTGCCAGTACCCCCGGGCAGGGTAGTCGTGGCTACACCTTC	CASTPGQGSRGYTF
.	TRBV7-9	TRBJ2-7	TRBD2	TGTGCCAGCAGCCCACCAAGCGGGACTAGCGTATACGAGCAGTACTTC	CASSPPSGTSVYEQYF
.	TRBV5-4	TRBJ1-2	.	TGTGCCAGCAGCTTGGCCGATGGGGATGGCTACACCTTC	CASSLADGDGYTF
once	TRBV6-4	TRBJ2-3	.	TGTGCCAGCAGTGCCGGGCTCAGCACAGATACGCAGTATTTT	CASSAGLSTDTQYF
.	TRBV7-2	TRBJ1-1	.	TGTGCCAGCAGCGCCCCCACCCGGGACCACACTGAAGCTTTCTTT	CASSAPTRDHTEAFF
.	TRBV7-6	TRBJ1-3	.	TGTGCCAGCAGTTTTACAAACACCATATATTTT	CASSFTNTIYF
.	TRBV6-5	TRBJ1-5	.	TGTGCCAGCAGCCTTAGTTCCCAGCCCCAGCATTTT	CASSLSSQPQHF
.	TRBV6-5	TRBJ1-2	.	TGTGCCAGCAGTTACGGGAGAACAGGGAGAGATGGCTACACCTTC	CASSYGRTGRDGYTF
.	TRBV5-6	TRBJ1-2	.	TGTGCCAGCACCCGGGCCCAAGCTAACTATGGCTACACCTTC	CASTRAQANYGYTF
.	TRBV6-5	TRBJ2-3	.	TGTGCCAGCAGTTACTCGGTCGGACCTCCGGATACGCAGTATTTT	CASSYSVGPPDTQYF
.	TRBV5-6	TRBJ2-3	.	TGTGCCAGCAGCCGTATTGGGGAGACAGATACGCAGTATTTT	CASSRIGETDTQYF
.	TRBV21-1	TRBJ1-1	.	TGTGCCAGCAGCAAATACTTCGAGACAGGGGAAGAAGCTTTCTTT	CASSKYFETGEEAFF
.	TRBV5-1	TRBJ1-5	.	TGCGCCAGCAGCTTGGGGGAGCGCAATCAGCCCCAGCATTTT	CASSLGERNQPQHF
.	TRBV7-6	TRBJ1-3	TRBD1	TGTGCCAGCAGCTTCACTACAGGGGGCTCTGGAAACACCATATATTTT	CASSFTTGGSGNTIYF
.	TRBV28	TRBJ1-5	.	TGTGCCAGCAGGGAACAGGGTGACAATCAGCCCCAGCATTTT	CASREQGDNQPQHF
.	TRBV12-3/TRBV12-4	TRBJ1-1	.	TGTGCCAGCAGTGGAAGAGGGGCAGCTTTCTTT	CASSGRGAAFF
.	TRBV27	TRBJ1-5	TRBD1	TGTGCCAGCAGCCTGGGACAGGACAATCAGCCCCAGCATTTT	CASSLGQDNQPQHF
.	TRBV5-1	TRBJ2-1	TRBD2	TGCGCCAGCAGCACCGGGACTAGCGGGATCATGGGGAATGAGCAGTTCTTC	CASSTGTSGIMGNEQFF
.	TRBV13	TRBJ2-3	.	TGTGCCAGCAGCTTAGAAGCGGGCACTAGCACAGATACGCAGTATTTT	CASSLEAGTSTDTQYF
.	TRBV6-5	TRBJ1-6	TRBD1	TGTGCCAGCAGTCCCCTACAGGGGGATTCACCCCTCCACTTT	CASSPLQGDSPLHF
.	TRBV7-2	TRBJ1-2	.	TGTGCCAGCAGCTTACCTGGGCTAAACTATGGCTACACCTTC	CASSLPGLNYGYTF
.	TRBV25-1	TRBJ1-2	.	TGTGCCAGCAGGGTCACGGACCTTCAGGGCTACACCTTC	CASRVTDLQGYTF
.	TRBV24-1	TRBJ2-3	.	TGTGCCACCAGTGCAGCAGATACGCAGTATTTT	CATSAADTQYF
.	TRBV5-4	TRBJ2-6	.	TGTGCCAGCAGCCCGGGCGGGGCCGCTGGGGCCAACGTCCTGACTTTC	CASSPGGAAGANVLTF
.	TRBV25-1	TRBJ1-5	TRBD1	TGTGCCAGCAGTGGAGGGGGCAGTAGCAATCAGCCCCAGCATTTT	CASSGGGSSNQPQHF
.	TRBV5-1	TRBJ2-1	.	TGCGCCAGCAGCTTGGCCGAGGATGTGAGGTTGCCGGGGAGAGAGCAGTTCTTC	CASSLAEDVRLPGREQFF
.	TRBV9	TRBJ2-7	TRBD2	TGTGCCAGCAGCAGAGGCCGACTAGCGGGAGGGAAACAGCAGTACTTC	CASSRGRLAGGKQQYF
.	TRBV19	TRBJ2-7	TRBD2	TGTGCCAGTAGTACTAGCGGGAGTGGCGAGCAGTACTTC	CASSTSGSGEQYF
.	TRBV25-1	TRBJ2-3	.	TGTGCCAGCAGTGACATAAACCCAGGAGATACGCAGTATTTT	CASSDINPGDTQYF
.	TRBV2	TRBJ2-7	.	TGTGCCAGCATCTACTGGATGACCTACGAGCAGTACTTC	CASIYWMTYEQYF
.	TRBV7-8	TRBJ2-7	.	TGTGCCAGCAGCCTCGGGACATCCGAGCAGTACTTC	CASSLGTSEQYF
.	TRBV5-1	TRBJ2-7	.	TGCGCCAGCAACGAGGGGACAAAAGCGGGAACAATCTACGAGCAGTACTTC	CASNEGTKAGTIYEQYF
.	TRBV13	TRBJ2-7	TRBD1	TGTGCCAGCAGCGGGCAGAGGGACAGGGATTCCGAGCAGTACTTC	CASSGQRDRDSEQYF
few	TRBV7-2	TRBJ1-2	.	TGTGCCAGCAGCCCGGGGCGGAGCTATGGCTACACCTTC	CASSPGRSYGYTF
.	TRBV5-4	TRBJ2-1	.	TGTGCCAGCAGCTCCCCATACGGGCAGGGTGGGAATGAGCAGTTCTTC	CASSSPYGQGGNEQFF
.	TRBV18	TRBJ1-2	TRBD1	TGTGCCAGCTCCCCTGGGACAGGGCGGAACTATGGCTACACCTTC	CASSPGTGRNYGYTF
once	TRBV6-5	TRBJ2-7	.	TGTGCCAGCAGGGACACGGACCTCTACTACGAGCAGTACTTC	CASRDTDLYYEQYF
.	TRBV28	TRBJ1-2	TRBD1	TGTGCCAGCTTACAGGGGGCAAGTGGCTACACCTTC	CASLQGASGYTF
.	TRBV10-2	TRBJ1-4	.	TGCGCCAGCTCGGGAACGGGAAATGAAAAACTGTTTTTT	CASSGTGNEKLFF